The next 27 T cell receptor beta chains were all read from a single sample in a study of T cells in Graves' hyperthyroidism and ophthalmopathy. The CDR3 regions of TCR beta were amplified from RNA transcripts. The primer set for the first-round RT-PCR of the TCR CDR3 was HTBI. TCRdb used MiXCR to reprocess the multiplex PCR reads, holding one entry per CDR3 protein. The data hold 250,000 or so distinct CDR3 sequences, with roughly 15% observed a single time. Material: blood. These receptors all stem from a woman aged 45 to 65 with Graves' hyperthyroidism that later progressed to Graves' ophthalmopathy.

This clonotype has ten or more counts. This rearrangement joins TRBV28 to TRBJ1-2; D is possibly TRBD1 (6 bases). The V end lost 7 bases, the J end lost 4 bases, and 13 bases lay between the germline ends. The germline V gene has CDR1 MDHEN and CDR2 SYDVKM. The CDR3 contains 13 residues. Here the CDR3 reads CASINRAGYGYTF. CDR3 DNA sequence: TGTGCCAGCATCAACAGGGCGGGCTATGGCTACACCTTC.

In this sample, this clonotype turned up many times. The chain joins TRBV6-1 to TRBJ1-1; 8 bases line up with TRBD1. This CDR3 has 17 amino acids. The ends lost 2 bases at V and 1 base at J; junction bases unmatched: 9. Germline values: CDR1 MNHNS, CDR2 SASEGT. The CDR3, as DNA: TGTGCCAGCAGTGAATTCTGGTCAGGGGGCACGAACACTGAAGCTTTCTTT. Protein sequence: CASSEFWSGGTNTEAFF.

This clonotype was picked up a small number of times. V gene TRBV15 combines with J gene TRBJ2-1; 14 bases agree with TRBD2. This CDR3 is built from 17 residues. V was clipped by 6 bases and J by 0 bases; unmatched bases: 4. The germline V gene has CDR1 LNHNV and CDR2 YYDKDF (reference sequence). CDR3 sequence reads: CATRRLAGGSSYNEQFF. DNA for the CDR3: TGTGCCACCAGGAGACTAGCGGGAGGGAGCTCCTACAATGAGCAGTTCTTC.

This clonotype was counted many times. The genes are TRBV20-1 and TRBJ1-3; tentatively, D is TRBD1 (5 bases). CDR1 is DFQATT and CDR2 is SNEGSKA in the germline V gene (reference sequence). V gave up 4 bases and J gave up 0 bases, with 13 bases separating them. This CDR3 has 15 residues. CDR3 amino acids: CSAIWGESSGNTIYF. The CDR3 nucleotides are TGCAGTGCTATTTGGGGCGAGAGCTCTGGAAACACCATATATTTT.

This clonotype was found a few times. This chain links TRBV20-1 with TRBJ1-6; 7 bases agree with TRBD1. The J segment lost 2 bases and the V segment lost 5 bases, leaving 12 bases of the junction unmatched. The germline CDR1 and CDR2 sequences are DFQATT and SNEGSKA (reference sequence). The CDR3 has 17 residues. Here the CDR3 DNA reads TGCAGTGCTCCACCCAGACAGGGACCTCCCTATAATTCACCCCTCCACTTT. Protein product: CSAPPRQGPPYNSPLHF.

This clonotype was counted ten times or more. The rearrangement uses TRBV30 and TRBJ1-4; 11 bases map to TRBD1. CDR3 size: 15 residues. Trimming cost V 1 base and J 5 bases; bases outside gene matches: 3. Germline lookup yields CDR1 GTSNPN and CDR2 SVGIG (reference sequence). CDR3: CAWSARDRGNEKLFF. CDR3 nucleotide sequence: TGTGCCTGGAGTGCCAGGGACAGGGGGAATGAAAAACTGTTTTTT.

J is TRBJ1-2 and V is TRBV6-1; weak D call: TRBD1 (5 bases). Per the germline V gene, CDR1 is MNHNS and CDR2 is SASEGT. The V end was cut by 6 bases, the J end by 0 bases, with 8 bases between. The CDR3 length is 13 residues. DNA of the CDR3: TGTGCCAGCAGGGAGACAGCTAACTATGGCTACACCTTC. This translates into CASRETANYGYTF.

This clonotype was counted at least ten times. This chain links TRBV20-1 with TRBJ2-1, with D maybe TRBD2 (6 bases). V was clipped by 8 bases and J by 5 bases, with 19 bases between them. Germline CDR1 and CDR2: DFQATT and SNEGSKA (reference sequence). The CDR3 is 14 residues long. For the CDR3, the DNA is TGCAGTCACCCACTAGCCCTTCGAGACAATGAGCAGTTCTTC. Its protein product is CSHPLALRDNEQFF.

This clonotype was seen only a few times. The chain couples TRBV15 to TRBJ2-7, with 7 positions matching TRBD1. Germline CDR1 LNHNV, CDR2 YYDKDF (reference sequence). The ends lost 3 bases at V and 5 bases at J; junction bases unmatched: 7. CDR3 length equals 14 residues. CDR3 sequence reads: CATSRTRQGHEQYF. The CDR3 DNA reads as TGTGCCACCAGCAGGACAAGACAGGGCCACGAGCAGTACTTC.

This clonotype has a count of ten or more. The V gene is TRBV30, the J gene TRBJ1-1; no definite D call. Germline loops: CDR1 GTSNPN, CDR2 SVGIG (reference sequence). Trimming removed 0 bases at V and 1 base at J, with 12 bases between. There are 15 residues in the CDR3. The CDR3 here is CAWSVLGTANTEAFF. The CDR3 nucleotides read TGTGCCTGGAGTGTATTGGGAACAGCGAACACTGAAGCTTTCTTT.

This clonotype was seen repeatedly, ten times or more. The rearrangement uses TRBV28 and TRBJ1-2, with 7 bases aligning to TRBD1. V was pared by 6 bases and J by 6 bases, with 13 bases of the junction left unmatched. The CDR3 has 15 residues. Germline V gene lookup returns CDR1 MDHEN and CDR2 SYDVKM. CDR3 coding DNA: TGTGCCAGCAGCCAATCCCCGACAGGGTGGGATGGCTACACCTTC. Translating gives CASSQSPTGWDGYTF.

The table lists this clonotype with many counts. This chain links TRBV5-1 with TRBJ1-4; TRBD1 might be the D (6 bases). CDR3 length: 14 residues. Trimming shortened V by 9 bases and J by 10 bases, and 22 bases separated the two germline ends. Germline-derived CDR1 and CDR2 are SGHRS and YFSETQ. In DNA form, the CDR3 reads TGCGCCACAAGAATCGGAGTCAGGGGAGGAAAACTGTTTTTT. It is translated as CATRIGVRGGKLFF.

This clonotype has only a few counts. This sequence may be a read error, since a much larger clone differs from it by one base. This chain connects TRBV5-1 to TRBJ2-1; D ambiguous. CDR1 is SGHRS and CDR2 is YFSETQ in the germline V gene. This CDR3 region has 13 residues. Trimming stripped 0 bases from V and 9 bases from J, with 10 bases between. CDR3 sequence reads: CASSLGGLSEQFF. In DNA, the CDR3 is TGCGCCAGCAGCTTGGGGGGATTGAGTGAGCAGTTCTTC. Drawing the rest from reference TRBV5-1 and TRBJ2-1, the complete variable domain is KAGVTQTPRYLIKTRGQQVTLSCSPISGHRSVSWYQQTPGQGLQFLFEYFSETQRNKGNFPGRFSGRQFSNSRSEMNVSTLELGDSALYLCASSLGGLSEQFFGPGTRLTVL.

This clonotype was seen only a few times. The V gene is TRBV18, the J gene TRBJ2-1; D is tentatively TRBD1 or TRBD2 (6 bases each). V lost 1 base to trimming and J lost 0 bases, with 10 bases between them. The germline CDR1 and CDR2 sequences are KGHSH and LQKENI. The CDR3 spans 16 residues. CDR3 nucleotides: TGTGCCAGCTCACCACAGGGGGGACTCTCCTACAATGAGCAGTTCTTC. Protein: CASSPQGGLSYNEQFF. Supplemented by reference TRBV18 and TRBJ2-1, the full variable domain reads NAGVMQNPRHLVRRRGQEARLRCSPMKGHSHVYWYRQLPEEGLKFMVYLQKENIIDESGMPKERFSAEFPKEGPSILRIQQVVRGDSAAYFCASSPQGGLSYNEQFFGPGTRLTVL.

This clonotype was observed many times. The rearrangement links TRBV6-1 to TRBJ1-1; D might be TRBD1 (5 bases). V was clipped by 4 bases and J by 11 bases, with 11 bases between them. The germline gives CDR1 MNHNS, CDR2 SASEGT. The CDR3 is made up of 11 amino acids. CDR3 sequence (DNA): TGTGCCAGCAGTGCCCTCAGGGATGCTTTCTTT. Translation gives CASSALRDAFF.

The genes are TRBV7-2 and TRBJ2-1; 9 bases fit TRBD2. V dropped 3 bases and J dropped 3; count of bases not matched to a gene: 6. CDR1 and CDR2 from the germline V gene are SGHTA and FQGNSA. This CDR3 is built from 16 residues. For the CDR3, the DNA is TGTGCCAGCAGCTTGGTGCGGGAGGGGCTCTACAATGAGCAGTTCTTC. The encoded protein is CASSLVREGLYNEQFF.

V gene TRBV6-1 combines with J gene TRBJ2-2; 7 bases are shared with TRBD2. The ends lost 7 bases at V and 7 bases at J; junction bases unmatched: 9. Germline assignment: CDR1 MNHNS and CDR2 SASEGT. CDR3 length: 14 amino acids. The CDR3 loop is CASTERGGIGELFF. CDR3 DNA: TGTGCCAGCACAGAGAGGGGAGGGATCGGGGAGCTGTTTTTT.

For the CDR3, the DNA is TGTGCCAGTAGTATAAACGAGTGGGGAGCGGACAATGAGCAGTTCTTC. Encoded protein: CASSINEWGADNEQFF. The J gene is TRBJ2-1, the V gene TRBV19, with D perhaps matching TRBD2 (5 bases). Per the germline V gene, CDR1 is LNHDA and CDR2 is SQIVND (reference sequence). V was cut by 2 bases and J by 5 bases, with 16 bases left in between. The CDR3 is 16 amino acids. Supplemented by reference TRBV19 and TRBJ2-1, the full variable domain reads DGGITQSPKYLFRKEGQNVTLSCEQNLNHDAMYWYRQDPGQGLRLIYYSQIVNDFQKGDIAEGYSVSREKKESFPLTVTSAQKNPTAFYLCASSINEWGADNEQFFGPGTRLTVL.

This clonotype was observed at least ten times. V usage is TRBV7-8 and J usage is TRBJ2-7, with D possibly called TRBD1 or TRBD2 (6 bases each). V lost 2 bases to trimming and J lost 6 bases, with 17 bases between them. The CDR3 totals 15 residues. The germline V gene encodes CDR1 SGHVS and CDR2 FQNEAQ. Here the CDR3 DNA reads TGTGCCAGCAGCTTATCCCGACTAGGGGGAACCGAGCAGTACTTC. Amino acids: CASSLSRLGGTEQYF.

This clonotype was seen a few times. DNA for the CDR3: TGTGCCTCAGGGGGGACAGGGAACACCGGGGAGCTGTTTTTT. This encodes CASGGTGNTGELFF. This sequence joins TRBV4-2 and TRBJ2-2, with 8 bases fitting TRBD1. CDR1 and CDR2 (germline): LGHNA, YNFKEQ. The CDR3 sequence is 14 residues long. The V and J ends lost 11 bases and 1 base, in that order; junction bases with no gene match: 6.

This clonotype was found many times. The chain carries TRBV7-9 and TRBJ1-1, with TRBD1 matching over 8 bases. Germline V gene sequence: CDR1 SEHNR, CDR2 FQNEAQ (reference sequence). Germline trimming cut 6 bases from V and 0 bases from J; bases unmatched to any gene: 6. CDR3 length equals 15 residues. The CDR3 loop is CASRTQGALNTEAFF. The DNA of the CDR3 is TGTGCCAGCAGGACCCAGGGGGCCTTGAACACTGAAGCTTTCTTT. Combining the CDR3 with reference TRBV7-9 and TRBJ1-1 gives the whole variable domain DTGVSQNPRHKITKRGQNVTFRCDPISEHNRLYWYRQTLGQGPEFLTYFQNEAQLEKSRLLSDRFSAERPKGSFSTLEIQRTEQGDSAMYLCASRTQGALNTEAFFGQGTRLTVV.

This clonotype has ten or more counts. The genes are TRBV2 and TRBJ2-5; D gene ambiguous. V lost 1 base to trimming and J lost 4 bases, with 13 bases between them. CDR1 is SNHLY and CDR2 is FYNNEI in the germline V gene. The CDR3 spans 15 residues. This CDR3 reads CASSEGLGGGETQYF. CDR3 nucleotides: TGTGCCAGCAGTGAAGGATTAGGCGGTGGAGAGACCCAGTACTTC.

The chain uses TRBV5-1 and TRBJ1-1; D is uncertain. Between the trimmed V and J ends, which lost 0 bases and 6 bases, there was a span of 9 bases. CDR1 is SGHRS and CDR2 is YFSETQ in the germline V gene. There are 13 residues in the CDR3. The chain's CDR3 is CASSLDAGSEAFF. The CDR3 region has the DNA TGCGCCAGCAGCTTGGATGCAGGTTCTGAAGCTTTCTTT. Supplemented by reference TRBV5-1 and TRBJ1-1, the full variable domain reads KAGVTQTPRYLIKTRGQQVTLSCSPISGHRSVSWYQQTPGQGLQFLFEYFSETQRNKGNFPGRFSGRQFSNSRSEMNVSTLELGDSALYLCASSLDAGSEAFFGQGTRLTVV.

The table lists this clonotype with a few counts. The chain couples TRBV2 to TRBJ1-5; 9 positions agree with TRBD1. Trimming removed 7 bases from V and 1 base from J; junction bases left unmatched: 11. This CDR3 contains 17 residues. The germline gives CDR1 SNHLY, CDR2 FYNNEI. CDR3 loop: CASMGTHGQGSNQPQHF. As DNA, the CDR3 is TGTGCCAGCATGGGGACCCACGGACAGGGGAGCAATCAGCCCCAGCATTTT.

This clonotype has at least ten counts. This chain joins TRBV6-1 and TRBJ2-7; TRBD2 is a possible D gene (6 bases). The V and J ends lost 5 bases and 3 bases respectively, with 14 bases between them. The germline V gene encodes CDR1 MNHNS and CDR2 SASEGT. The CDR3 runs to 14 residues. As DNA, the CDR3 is TGTGCCAGCAGTTTAGCGGAAACTTACTACGAGCAGTACTTC. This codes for CASSLAETYYEQYF.

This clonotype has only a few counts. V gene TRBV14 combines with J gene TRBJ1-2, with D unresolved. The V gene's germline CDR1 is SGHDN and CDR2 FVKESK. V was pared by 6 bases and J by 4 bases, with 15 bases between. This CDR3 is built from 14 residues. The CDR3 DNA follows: TGTGCCAGCAGTCAGTTGTTCGGGCCCTATGGCTACACCTTC. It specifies CASSQLFGPYGYTF.

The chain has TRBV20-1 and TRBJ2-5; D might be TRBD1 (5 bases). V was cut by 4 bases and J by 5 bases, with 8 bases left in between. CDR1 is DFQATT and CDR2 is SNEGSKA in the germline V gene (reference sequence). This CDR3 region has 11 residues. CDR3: CSAKKGETQYF. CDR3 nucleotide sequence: TGCAGTGCTAAAAAGGGGGAGACCCAGTACTTC.